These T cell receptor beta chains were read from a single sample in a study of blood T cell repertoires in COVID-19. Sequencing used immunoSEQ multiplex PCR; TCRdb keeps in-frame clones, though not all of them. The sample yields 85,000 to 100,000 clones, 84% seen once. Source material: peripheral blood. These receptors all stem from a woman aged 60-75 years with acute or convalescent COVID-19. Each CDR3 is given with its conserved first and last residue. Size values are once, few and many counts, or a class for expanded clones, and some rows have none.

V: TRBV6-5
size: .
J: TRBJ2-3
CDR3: CASREQGGTDTQYF

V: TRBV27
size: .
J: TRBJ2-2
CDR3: CASSFRRGDYEGGELFF

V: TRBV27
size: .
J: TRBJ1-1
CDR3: CASSRRQLNTEAFF

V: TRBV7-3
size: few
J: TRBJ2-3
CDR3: CASSLIAGGSDTQYF

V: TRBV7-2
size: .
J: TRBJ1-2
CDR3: CASSLPRGVYGYTF

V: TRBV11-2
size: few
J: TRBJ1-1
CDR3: CASSSEMNTEAFF

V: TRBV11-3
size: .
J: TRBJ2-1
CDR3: CASSSRRLAHEQFF

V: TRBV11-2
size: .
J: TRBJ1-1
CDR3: CASSFRTGGIYEAFF

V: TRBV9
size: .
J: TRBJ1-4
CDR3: CASSVAGGAIEKLFF

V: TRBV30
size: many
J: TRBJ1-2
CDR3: CAGGGTPGQGAYGYTF

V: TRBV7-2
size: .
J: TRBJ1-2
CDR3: CASSFGGDYGYTF

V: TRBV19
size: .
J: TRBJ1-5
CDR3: CASSITGDNQPQHF

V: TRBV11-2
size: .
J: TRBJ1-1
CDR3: CASSFSPGAEAFF

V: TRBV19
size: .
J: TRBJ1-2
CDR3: CASSKQGSGYTF

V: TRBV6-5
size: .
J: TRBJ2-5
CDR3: CAIMTSGGETQYF

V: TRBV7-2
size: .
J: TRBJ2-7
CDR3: CASSLDSRASGLYEQYF

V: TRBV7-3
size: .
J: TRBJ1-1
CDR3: CASSQTPGFTEAFF

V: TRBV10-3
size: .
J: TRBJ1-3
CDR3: CAITPDRIGNTIYF

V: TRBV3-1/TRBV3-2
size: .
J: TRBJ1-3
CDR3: CASSPTGLNTIYF

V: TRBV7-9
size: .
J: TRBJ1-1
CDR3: CASSNRVNTEAFF

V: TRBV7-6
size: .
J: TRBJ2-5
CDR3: CASSPVGRETQYF

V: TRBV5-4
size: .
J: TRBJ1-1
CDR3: CASSGTATEAFF

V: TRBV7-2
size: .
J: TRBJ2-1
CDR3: CASSPAGLVGASSYNEQFF

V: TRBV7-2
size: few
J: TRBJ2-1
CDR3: CASSVTSGGAVEQFF

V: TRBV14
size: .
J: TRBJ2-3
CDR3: CASSQGRYNTDTQYF

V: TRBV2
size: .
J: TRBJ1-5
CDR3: CASSGEAGSRPQHF

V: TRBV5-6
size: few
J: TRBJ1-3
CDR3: CASSLLGTGGNTIYF

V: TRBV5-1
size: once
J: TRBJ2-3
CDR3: CASSSRGEDTQYF

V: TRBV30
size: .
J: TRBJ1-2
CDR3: CAWSVITGSGYTF

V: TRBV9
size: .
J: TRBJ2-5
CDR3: CASSPRGGGETQYF

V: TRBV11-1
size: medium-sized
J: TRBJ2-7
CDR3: CASCVPGQGYEQYF

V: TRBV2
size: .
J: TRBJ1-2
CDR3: CASSEKQGDYGYTF

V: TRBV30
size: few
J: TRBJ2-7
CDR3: CAWTVPPRVSSYEQYF

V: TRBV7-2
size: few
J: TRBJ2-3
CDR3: CASSFLPAGGRSDTQYF

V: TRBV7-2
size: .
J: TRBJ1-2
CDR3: CASTNTGQNYGYTF

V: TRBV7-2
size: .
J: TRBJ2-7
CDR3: CASSPSGQVSYEQYF

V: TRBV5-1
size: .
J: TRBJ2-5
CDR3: CASSPTGGPSGTQYF

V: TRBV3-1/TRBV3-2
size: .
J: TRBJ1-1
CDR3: CASSPGVFNTEAFF

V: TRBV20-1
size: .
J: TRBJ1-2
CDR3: CSASRGGGSANFGYTF

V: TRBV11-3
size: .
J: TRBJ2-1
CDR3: CASSPPGGTYNEQFF

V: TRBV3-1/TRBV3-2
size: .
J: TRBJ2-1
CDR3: CASSPGGGGNEQFF

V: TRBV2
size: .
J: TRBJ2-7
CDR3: CASRNIGVYEQYF

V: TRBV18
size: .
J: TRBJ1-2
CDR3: CASSPGRGRTNYGYTF

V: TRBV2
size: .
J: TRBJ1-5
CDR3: CASSPTTSGNQPQHF

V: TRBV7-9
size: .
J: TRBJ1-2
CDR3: CASTPAGELIGYGYTF

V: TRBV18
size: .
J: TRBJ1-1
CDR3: CASSPPGPFPEAFF

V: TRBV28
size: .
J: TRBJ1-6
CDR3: CASRGGNSPLHF

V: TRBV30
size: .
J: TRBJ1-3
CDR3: CAWRGQGGNTIYF

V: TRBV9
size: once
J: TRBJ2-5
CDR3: CASSSNTGSWGETQYF

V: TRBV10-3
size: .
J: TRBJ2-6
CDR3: CAISSDRERGANVLTF

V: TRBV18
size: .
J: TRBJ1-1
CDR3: CASSRGETGEAFF

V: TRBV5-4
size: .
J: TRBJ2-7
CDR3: CASSQKPGQITYEQYF

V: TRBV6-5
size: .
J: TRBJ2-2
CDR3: CASSWASGANTGELFF

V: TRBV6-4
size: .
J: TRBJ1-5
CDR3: CASTGGLQPQHF

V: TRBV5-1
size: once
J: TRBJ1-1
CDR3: CASSLSQGANTEAFF

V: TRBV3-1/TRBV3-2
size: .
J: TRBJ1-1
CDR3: CASSHLRARGTEAFF

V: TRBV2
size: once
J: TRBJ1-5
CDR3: CASSRTAIGNQPQHF